These 23 T cell receptor beta chains came from one sample sequenced in a study of PD-1 blockade in classical Hodgkin lymphoma (dated by TCRdb to the early 2020s). The library was prepared using the immunoSEQ multiplex PCR assay. Held by TCRdb, this immuneACCESS table contains in-frame sequences only and omits some clones. Under half of the omission traces to an unresolved V gene where checked; the cause of the rest is unknown. The sample includes around 100,000 clones, with roughly 90% observed a single time. Of the sample, approximately 6.3% is held by the ten largest clones. Sample time point, as interpreted from the label and publication: cycle 2 day 1 (C2D1) of nivolumab. Every trial patient had relapsed following autologous stem cell transplantation, and prior brentuximab vedotin exposure was what differed among cohorts A, B and C. The sequencing here drew on peripheral blood mononuclear cells (PBMCs), taken before the second cycle of nivolumab. The receptors derive from a human donor with classical Hodgkin lymphoma.

V gene TRBV27 combines with J gene TRBJ2-7; maybe TRBD1 (5 bases). The V and J ends lost 5 bases and 0 bases respectively, with 14 bases between them. Germline V gene data show CDR1 as MNHEY and CDR2 as SMNVEV (reference sequence). The CDR3 has 15 residues. CDR3 amino acids: CASSLKRGSSYEQYF. The CDR3 DNA follows: TGTGCCAGCAGTCTGAAAAGGGGCAGCTCCTACGAGCAGTACTTC.

The chain joins TRBV30 to TRBJ1-1, with 7 bases aligning to TRBD1. The CDR3 is 12 amino acids. J lost 3 bases, V lost 7 bases, and 5 bases had no gene match. Germline-derived CDR1 and CDR2 are GTSNPN and SVGIG (reference sequence). CDR3 coding DNA: TGTGCCTTTGGACAGGAATACACTGAAGCTTTCTTT. This sequence encodes CAFGQEYTEAFF.

The genes are TRBV7-6 and TRBJ2-5; TRBD1 is a possible D gene (6 bases). CDR1 is SGHVS, CDR2 FNYEAQ, per germline. V shed 0 bases and J shed 4 bases, with 9 bases lying between them. The CDR3 sequence is 14 residues long. The CDR3 is CASSLAGGSETQYF. The CDR3 DNA is TGTGCCAGCAGCTTAGCAGGGGGATCAGAGACCCAGTACTTC.

The J gene is TRBJ1-3, the V gene TRBV7-2, with a tentative D call TRBD1 (6 bases). Trimming removed 2 bases from V and 4 bases from J, with 12 bases in between. In germline, CDR1 is SGHTA, CDR2 FQGNSA. This CDR3 has 15 amino acids. In DNA, the CDR3 is TGTGCCAGCAGCTTATGGAGGGGGTCAGGAAACACCATATATTTT. This codes for CASSLWRGSGNTIYF.

The chain employs TRBV7-2 and TRBJ2-3; 10 bases are a match to TRBD2. Germline loops: CDR1 SGHTA, CDR2 FQGNSA. The CDR3 runs 15 residues. V lost 3 bases to trimming and J lost 5 bases; unmatched junction nucleotides: 5. The CDR3 loop reads CASSLSGGAGDTQYF. The CDR3 nucleotides are TGTGCCAGCAGCTTGAGCGGGGGGGCGGGAGATACGCAGTATTTT.

The chain has TRBV15 and TRBJ2-5, with D possibly TRBD2 on 6 matching bases. CDR1 and CDR2 from the germline V gene are LNHNV and YYDKDF (reference sequence). The CDR3 runs to 14 residues. Trimming took 2 bases from V and 9 from J, leaving 16 bases between them. DNA for the CDR3: TGTGCCACCAGCAGAAAGGGACTCGCCGGGGCCCAGTACTTC. Its protein is CATSRKGLAGAQYF. The full variable domain, its missing parts supplied by reference TRBV15 and TRBJ2-5, is DAMVIQNPRYQVTQFGKPVTLSCSQTLNHNVMYWYQQKSSQAPKLLFHYYDKDFNNEADTPDNFQSRRPNTSFCFLDIRSPGLGDTAMYLCATSRKGLAGAQYFGPGTRLLVL.

The chain joins TRBV11-3 to TRBJ2-3; weak D call: TRBD2 (6 bases). The V gene lost 5 bases and the J gene lost 4 bases, with 22 bases spanning the gap. There are 17 residues in the CDR3. Germline V gene sequence: CDR1 SGHNT, CDR2 YENEEA. For the CDR3, the DNA is TGTGCCAGCAGCCCTAGTGATTCTAGCGTGGGCCCAGATACGCAGTATTTT. Translating gives CASSPSDSSVGPDTQYF.

The chain joins TRBV19 to TRBJ1-2, with D perhaps matching TRBD1 (6 bases). V lost 5 bases, J lost 4 bases, and 17 bases lay in between. The CDR3 is 15 residues long. Germline V CDR1 and CDR2: LNHDA, SQIVND (reference sequence). The CDR3 bases are TGTGCCAGTAGTGTCCCCACAGGGTCGGGCTATGGCTACACCTTC. Its protein is CASSVPTGSGYGYTF.

Turning to this clone: The same CDR3 can be traced to other DNA sequences in this sample. The chain couples TRBV9 to TRBJ2-1, with TRBD2 matching over 13 bases. CDR1 and CDR2 from the germline V gene are SGDLS and YYNGEE. The CDR3 totals 15 residues. V was pared by 3 bases and J by 3 bases, with 0 bases of the junction left unmatched. CDR3 DNA sequence: TGTGCCAGCAGCGGGACTAGCGGGGGCTACAATGAGCAGTTCTTC. Translated: CASSGTSGGYNEQFF.

This clone was detected once. This chain uses TRBV30 with TRBJ1-4, with a weak D call TRBD1 (6 bases). The length of the CDR3 is 15 residues. V lost 2 bases and J 4 bases, leaving 14 bases between the germline ends. The V gene's germline CDR1 is GTSNPN and CDR2 SVGIG (reference sequence). Here the CDR3 reads CAWSTADRYNEKLFF. The CDR3 coding sequence is TGTGCCTGGAGTACGGCGGACAGATATAATGAAAAACTGTTTTTT.

As to this clone: The junction departs from germline at one end; a sequencing error may be responsible. This specimen includes other DNA sequences encoding the same CDR3. The chain is built from TRBV4-1 and TRBJ1-2; D unclear. The CDR3 has 11 amino acids. From germline, CDR1 is MGHRA and CDR2 YSYEKL. The CDR3 DNA reads TGCGCCAGTAGCCAATCGGATGGCTACACCTTC. Protein: CASSQSDGYTF.

The chain carries TRBV6-1 and TRBJ1-5; D ambiguous. Per the germline V gene, CDR1 is MNHNS and CDR2 is SASEGT. The CDR3 is made up of 12 amino acids. The V end was cut by 3 bases, the J end by 9 bases, with 9 bases between. CDR3 bases: TGTGCCAGCAGTGACAGTCTACTGCCCCAGCATTTT. Translated: CASSDSLLPQHF.

This sequence joins TRBV6-6 and TRBJ2-3, with D unresolved. V was pared by 2 bases and J by 1 base, with 13 bases between. The CDR3 covers 16 residues. Germline V gene data show CDR1 as MNHNY and CDR2 as SVGAGI (reference sequence). The chain's CDR3 is CASSYPGLAGTDTQYF. CDR3 in DNA: TGTGCCAGCAGTTACCCCGGTTTGGCGGGCACAGATACGCAGTATTTT.

This chain joins TRBV18 and TRBJ2-2; no clear D. V lost 1 base, J lost 0 bases, and 6 bases lay in between. Germline CDR1 and CDR2: KGHSH and LQKENI. The length of the CDR3 is 15 residues. The chain's CDR3 is CASSPQLSNTGELFF. CDR3 nucleotides: TGTGCCAGCTCACCACAGTTGTCGAACACCGGGGAGCTGTTTTTT.

The rearrangement joins TRBV19 to TRBJ1-5; D is perhaps TRBD1 (5 bases). V was pared by 1 base and J by 9 bases, with 13 bases between. This CDR3 is 14 amino acids long. Germline V gene lookup returns CDR1 LNHDA and CDR2 SQIVND (reference sequence). CDR3 DNA: TGTGCCAGTAGTATAGGTCAGGGCCTTTGGCCCCAGCATTTT. Protein sequence: CASSIGQGLWPQHF.

The gene calls are TRBV10-3 and TRBJ1-5; unclear D gene. Per germline, CDR1 ENHRY and CDR2 SYGVKD. CDR3 length equals 11 residues. V shed 8 bases and J shed 11 bases, with 13 bases lying between them. Here the CDR3 DNA reads TGTGCCATCGGGTCGGGCGGAGCCCAGCATTTT. This gives the protein CAIGSGGAQHF.

The rearrangement uses TRBV19 and TRBJ1-2, with D possibly TRBD1 on 6 matching bases. Germline assignment: CDR1 LNHDA and CDR2 SQIVND (reference sequence). Trimming took 9 bases from V and 8 from J, leaving 22 bases between them. This CDR3 spans 14 amino acids. The CDR3 sequence is CASGTSVLGLGYTF. The CDR3 DNA follows: TGTGCCAGCGGGACATCCGTACTGGGGCTAGGCTACACCTTC. The variable domain in full, with the rest retrieved from reference TRBV19 and TRBJ1-2, is DGGITQSPKYLFRKEGQNVTLSCEQNLNHDAMYWYRQDPGQGLRLIYYSQIVNDFQKGDIAEGYSVSREKKESFPLTVTSAQKNPTAFYLCASGTSVLGLGYTFGSGTRLTVV.

J is TRBJ1-2 and V is TRBV30, with D unclear. The CDR3 is made up of 11 amino acids. V lost 8 bases to trimming and J lost 7 bases, with 14 bases between them. Germline CDR1 and CDR2: GTSNPN and SVGIG (reference sequence). Here the CDR3 DNA reads TGTGCCCTCAGGCTTACGGGTGGCTACACCTTC. Translated, it gives CALRLTGGYTF.

This chain uses TRBV11-2 with TRBJ1-3; D is unresolved. Between the trimmed V and J ends, which lost 6 bases and 7 bases, there was a span of 13 bases. Germline-derived CDR1 and CDR2 are SGHAT and FQNNGV. The CDR3 has 13 residues. CDR3: CASRPFMGNTIYF. CDR3 DNA sequence: TGTGCCAGCAGGCCCTTTATGGGCAACACCATATATTTT. Based on the CDR3 plus reference TRBV11-2 and TRBJ1-3, the full variable domain is EAGVAQSPRYKIIEKRQSVAFWCNPISGHATLYWYQQILGQGPKLLIQFQNNGVVDDSQLPKDRFSAERLKGVDSTLKIQPAKLEDSAVYLCASRPFMGNTIYFGEGSWLTVV.

V usage is TRBV19 and J usage is TRBJ1-5; D may be TRBD1 (5 bases). The V end lost 8 bases, the J end lost 0 bases, and 14 bases lay between the germline ends. The CDR3 covers 15 residues. The V gene's germline CDR1 is LNHDA and CDR2 SQIVND (reference sequence). The chain's CDR3 is CASDLTAYSNQPQHF. For the CDR3, the DNA is TGTGCCAGTGACCTGACAGCCTATAGCAATCAGCCCCAGCATTTT.

The rearrangement joins TRBV5-1 to TRBJ2-7, with D tentatively TRBD1 (6 bases). Trimming removed 4 bases at V and 4 bases at J, with 15 bases between. Per germline, CDR1 SGHRS and CDR2 YFSETQ. CDR3 length equals 14 residues. The CDR3 nucleotides read TGCGCCAGCAGCCTGACAGGTGGTCGATACGAGCAGTACTTC. Translation: CASSLTGGRYEQYF.

This clone has a handful of counts. The chain has TRBV10-3 and TRBJ2-1; 13 nucleotides agree with TRBD2. V shed 2 bases and J 3 bases; nucleotides not matched to a gene: 7. Germline assignment: CDR1 ENHRY and CDR2 SYGVKD. CDR3 length: 18 residues. The CDR3 is CAISEGTSGVGGYNEQFF. The DNA for the CDR3 is TGTGCCATCAGTGAGGGGACTAGCGGGGTCGGAGGCTACAATGAGCAGTTCTTC.

V is TRBV5-4 and J is TRBJ1-2; the D gene is possibly TRBD1 (6 bases). From germline, CDR1 is SGHNT and CDR2 YYREEE (reference sequence). V lost 4 bases, J lost 3 bases, and 16 bases lay in between. There are 15 residues in the CDR3. CDR3: CASSRPTGIDYGYTF. CDR3 bases: TGTGCCAGCAGCCGCCCCACAGGGATAGACTATGGCTACACCTTC. Together with reference TRBV5-4 and TRBJ1-2, the CDR3 gives the full variable domain: ETGVTQSPTHLIKTRGQQVTLRCSSQSGHNTVSWYQQALGQGPQFIFQYYREEENGRGNFPPRFSGLQFPNYSSELNVNALELDDSALYLCASSRPTGIDYGYTFGSGTRLTVV.